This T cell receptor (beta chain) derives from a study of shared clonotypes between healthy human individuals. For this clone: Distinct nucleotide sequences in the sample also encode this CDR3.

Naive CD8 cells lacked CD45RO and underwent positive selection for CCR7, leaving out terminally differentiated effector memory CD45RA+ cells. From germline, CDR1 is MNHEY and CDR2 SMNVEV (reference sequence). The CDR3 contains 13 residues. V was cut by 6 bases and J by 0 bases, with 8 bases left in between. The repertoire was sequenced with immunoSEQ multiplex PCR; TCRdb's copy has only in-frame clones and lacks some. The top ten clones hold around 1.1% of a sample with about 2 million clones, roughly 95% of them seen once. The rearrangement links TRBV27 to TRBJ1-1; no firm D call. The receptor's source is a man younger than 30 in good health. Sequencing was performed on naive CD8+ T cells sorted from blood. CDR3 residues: CASSLSLNTEAFF. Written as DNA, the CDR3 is TGTGCCAGCAGCCTATCACTGAACACTGAAGCTTTCTTT.